The 22 T cell receptor beta chains given below trace back to one sample, sequenced in a study of cytomegalovirus exposure and HLA in healthy donors. In the PCR, 60 Vbeta and 13 Jbeta primers were used. The table came from immunoSEQ multiplex PCR; TCRdb's copy has only in-frame clones and leaves some out. The sample contains roughly 49,000 clones, roughly 80% of which appear only once. The sequenced sample consisted of PBMCs. The receptors were sampled from a woman in her forties in good health and CMV-seropositive.

V and J are TRBV7-9 and TRBJ2-1; D remains ambiguous. Deletions cut 1 base from V and 6 bases from J, with 10 bases between. The CDR3 has 14 residues. Germline CDR1 SEHNR, CDR2 FQNEAQ (reference sequence). In nucleotides, the CDR3 is TGTGCCAGCAGCTTAGGTGGTGCTACCAATGAGCAGTTCTTC. Translated: CASSLGGATNEQFF.

The chain carries TRBV11-2 and TRBJ2-5, with 9 bases that match TRBD2. Trimming cost V 3 bases and J 5 bases; bases outside gene matches: 10. The CDR3 is 16 amino acids. Germline CDR1 SGHAT, CDR2 FQNNGV. The CDR3 nucleotides are TGTGCCAGCAGCTTTGTGCGCGGGGGGGCCCAGGAGACCCAGTACTTC. Protein sequence: CASSFVRGGAQETQYF.

This clone was seen a handful of times. V is TRBV4-1 and J is TRBJ2-1, with 8 bases matching TRBD2. The germline CDR1 and CDR2 sequences are MGHRA and YSYEKL. The J segment lost 3 bases and the V segment lost 2 bases, leaving 12 bases of the junction unmatched. CDR3 length: 18 amino acids. The chain's CDR3 is CASSQSTPGTRVYNEQFF. In DNA form, the CDR3 reads TGCGCCAGCAGCCAATCCACCCCCGGGACTAGGGTCTACAATGAGCAGTTCTTC.

The chain employs TRBV5-1 and TRBJ1-2; D remains unclear. V lost 0 bases and J lost 0, with 9 bases in between. The CDR3 runs to 15 residues. In germline, CDR1 is SGHRS, CDR2 YFSETQ. CDR3 region: CASSLVPTTNYGYTF. CDR3 bases: TGCGCCAGCAGCTTGGTTCCCACTACTAACTATGGCTACACCTTC. The full variable domain, in which reference TRBV5-1 and TRBJ1-2 provide the parts outside the CDR3, is KAGVTQTPRYLIKTRGQQVTLSCSPISGHRSVSWYQQTPGQGLQFLFEYFSETQRNKGNFPGRFSGRQFSNSRSEMNVSTLELGDSALYLCASSLVPTTNYGYTFGSGTRLTVV.

J is TRBJ1-3 and V is TRBV6-6; the D is unclear. Germline CDR1 is MNHNY and CDR2 is SVGAGI (reference sequence). The CDR3 totals 13 residues. The V end lost 2 bases, the J end lost 5 bases, and 7 bases lay between the germline ends. CDR3 in amino acids: CASSYAERNTIYF. The CDR3 region has the DNA TGTGCCAGCAGTTACGCTGAGCGAAACACCATATATTTT.

V is TRBV6-5 and J is TRBJ2-7; 9 nucleotides line up with TRBD1. The CDR3 extends over 13 amino acids. Germline CDR1 is MNHEY and CDR2 is SVGAGI. V was clipped by 8 bases and J by 6 bases; unmatched bases: 8. CDR3 nucleotides: TGTGCCAGCCGACAGACAGGGGGGGGCGAGCAGTACTTC. Its translation is CASRQTGGGEQYF.

The chain carries TRBV20-1 and TRBJ2-7, with a possible D match to TRBD2 (6 bases). Germline V lookup: CDR1 DFQATT, CDR2 SNEGSKA (reference sequence). V lost 4 bases, J lost 4 bases, and 8 bases lay in between. The CDR3 is made up of 11 amino acids. CDR3 sequence: CSAMGGYEQYF. The CDR3 DNA reads as TGCAGTGCTATGGGGGGTTACGAGCAGTACTTC.

This chain links TRBV19 with TRBJ1-5; no definite D call. Germline V gene sequence: CDR1 LNHDA, CDR2 SQIVND (reference sequence). CDR3 size: 13 residues. Trimming removed 5 bases at V and 5 bases at J, with 10 bases between. The CDR3 spells CASSGRVDQPQHF. As DNA, the CDR3 is TGTGCCAGTAGTGGTCGGGTCGATCAGCCCCAGCATTTT.

This clone is a singleton in its sample. The gene calls are TRBV7-2 and TRBJ1-5; 7 positions agree with TRBD1. Losses at the gene ends were 5 bases for V and 0 bases for J; bases not matched to a gene: 7. The CDR3 totals 16 residues. Germline lookup yields CDR1 SGHTA and CDR2 FQGNSA. CDR3 coding DNA: TGTGCCAGCAGCCCCCCGGGACAGAATAGCAATCAGCCCCAGCATTTT. Translating it yields CASSPPGQNSNQPQHF.

This clone was seen only a few times. The V call is TRBV5-1, the J call TRBJ1-2, with TRBD1 matching over 7 bases. The germline V gene has CDR1 SGHRS and CDR2 YFSETQ. The CDR3 extends over 13 amino acids. Trimming cost V 1 base and J 10 bases; bases outside gene matches: 7. The CDR3 DNA reads TGCGCCAGCAGCTTGATGGGGACAGTACCCTACACCTTC. Translated: CASSLMGTVPYTF.

V usage is TRBV5-1 and J usage is TRBJ1-2; 8 bases fit TRBD1. The CDR3 covers 14 residues. V lost 3 bases, J lost 8 bases, and 9 bases stayed unmatched. Per the germline V gene, CDR1 is SGHRS and CDR2 is YFSETQ. CDR3: CASSSQQGVGGYTF. The CDR3 bases are TGCGCCAGCAGCTCCCAACAGGGGGTGGGAGGCTACACCTTC.

The J gene is TRBJ1-4, the V gene TRBV23-1; the D is unclear. TRBV23-1 is reported as an ORF; its role is uncertain. The length of the CDR3 is 14 residues. Trimming stripped 10 bases from V and 3 bases from J, with 15 bases between. This CDR3 is CAIHPLGANEKLFF. The CDR3 DNA reads as TGCGCCATCCACCCCTTGGGAGCTAATGAAAAACTGTTTTTT.

This rearrangement joins TRBV6-6 to TRBJ1-3; possibly TRBD1 for D (6 bases). CDR1 MNHNY and CDR2 SVGAGI come from the germline V gene (reference sequence). The V and J ends lost 2 bases and 6 bases respectively, with 17 bases between them. The CDR3 sequence is 16 residues long. Written as DNA, the CDR3 is TGTGCCAGCAGTTACCCGAAGTCGGGGGGACAAAACACCATATATTTT. Translating gives CASSYPKSGGQNTIYF.

The chain joins TRBV6-1 to TRBJ1-2; a possible D gene is TRBD1 (5 bases). The CDR3 is 13 amino acids. Trimming left V 3 bases short and J 14 bases short, with 19 bases between. CDR1 is MNHNS and CDR2 is SASEGT in the germline V gene. The CDR3 region is CASSEVQEPLKTF. CDR3 DNA: TGTGCCAGCAGTGAGGTACAGGAACCCCTTAAAACCTTC.

This clone turned up a few times. The chain carries TRBV19 and TRBJ2-7, with D possibly being TRBD2 (5 bases). This CDR3 is built from 15 residues. The ends were cut back, 1 base at V and 7 bases at J, with 17 bases in the middle. Germline V gene lookup returns CDR1 LNHDA and CDR2 SQIVND (reference sequence). Written as DNA, the CDR3 is TGTGCCAGTAGTATAGGGTTAGCGCTACCCTCGGAGCAGTACTTC. Translation: CASSIGLALPSEQYF.

The chain joins TRBV7-3 to TRBJ1-2; 9 bases fit TRBD1. J was trimmed by 6 bases and V by 3 bases; bases with no gene match: 8. Germline V CDR1 and CDR2: SGHTA, FQGTGA. This CDR3 is built from 15 residues. Here the CDR3 DNA reads TGTGCCAGCAGCTTTGGGACAGGGCCTAGGGATGGCTACACCTTC. This sequence encodes CASSFGTGPRDGYTF. Full variable domain (remainder filled in from reference TRBV7-3 and TRBJ1-2): GAGVSQTPSNKVTEKGKYVELRCDPISGHTALYWYRQSLGQGPEFLIYFQGTGAADDSGLPNDRFFAVRPEGSVSTLKIQRTERGDSAVYLCASSFGTGPRDGYTFGSGTRLTVV.

This clone was counted a few times. This rearrangement joins TRBV7-2 to TRBJ1-1, with D unclear. The CDR3 totals 15 residues. The germline V and J ends were trimmed by 5 bases and 0 bases, with 13 bases remaining between them. Germline-derived CDR1 and CDR2 are SGHTA and FQGNSA. The CDR3: CASSPSPGVNTEAFF. The CDR3 DNA follows: TGTGCCAGCAGCCCATCCCCCGGGGTGAACACTGAAGCTTTCTTT.

This chain uses TRBV29-1 with TRBJ1-2; D is uncertain. The CDR3 runs to 9 residues. Germline V gene sequence: CDR1 SQVTM, CDR2 ANQGSEA. V lost 6 bases to trimming and J lost 6 bases, with 5 bases between them. Here the CDR3 reads CSVGDGYTF. The CDR3 DNA reads as TGCAGCGTCGGTGATGGCTACACCTTC.

This clone showed up just once. The chain uses TRBV7-2 and TRBJ2-1; possibly TRBD2 for D (6 bases). V was clipped by 1 base and J by 3 bases, with 10 bases between them. The germline CDR1 and CDR2 sequences are SGHTA and FQGNSA. This CDR3 is 15 amino acids long. The CDR3 region is CASSLDSGVYNEQFF. The DNA for the CDR3 is TGTGCCAGCAGCTTAGATAGCGGAGTCTACAATGAGCAGTTCTTC. The full variable domain, rest sourced from reference TRBV7-2 and TRBJ2-1, is GAGVSQSPSNKVTEKGKDVELRCDPISGHTALYWYRQSLGQGLEFLIYFQGNSAPDKSGLPSDRFSAERTGGSVSTLTIQRTQQEDSAVYLCASSLDSGVYNEQFFGPGTRLTVL.

The chain couples TRBV28 to TRBJ1-1; D call uncertain. V dropped 5 bases and J dropped 1 base, with 11 bases sitting between them. Germline V gives CDR1 MDHEN, CDR2 SYDVKM. The length of the CDR3 is 14 residues. CDR3 amino acids: CASSRGYGNTEAFF. The CDR3 region has the DNA TGTGCCAGCAGTCGAGGGTACGGGAACACTGAAGCTTTCTTT.

The chain joins TRBV5-4 to TRBJ1-2; D is possibly TRBD1 (6 bases). The CDR3 runs to 13 residues. V was pared by 1 base and J by 8 bases, with 12 bases between. The germline CDR1 and CDR2 sequences are SGHNT and YYREEE (reference sequence). Here the CDR3 DNA reads TGTGCCAGCAGCTTGTCGGGGGGCGAAGGCTACACCTTC. Translating gives CASSLSGGEGYTF. The full variable domain, rest sourced from reference TRBV5-4 and TRBJ1-2, is ETGVTQSPTHLIKTRGQQVTLRCSSQSGHNTVSWYQQALGQGPQFIFQYYREEENGRGNFPPRFSGLQFPNYSSELNVNALELDDSALYLCASSLSGGEGYTFGSGTRLTVV.

This sequence joins TRBV9 and TRBJ1-2; TRBD1 matches at 8 bases. With V trimmed by 3 bases and J by 4 bases, 5 bases remained unmatched. Per the germline V gene, CDR1 is SGDLS and CDR2 is YYNGEE. The CDR3 is 14 residues long. The chain's CDR3 is CASSGQGKVYGYTF. CDR3 sequence (DNA): TGTGCCAGCAGCGGACAGGGGAAGGTCTATGGCTACACCTTC.